Listed below are T cell receptor beta chains from one sample, sequenced in a study of identical twins. TCRdb processed the 5' RACE reads anew with MiXCR; each CDR3 protein has one entry. The sample lists about 500,000 distinct CDR3 sequences; 14% were seen once. A further study also used this sample, focusing on yellow fever vaccine responses in identical twins.

What was sequenced was CD4+ T cells sorted from blood. These receptors were taken from a woman aged 18-29 years in good health. CDR3s leave out the opening cysteine and the closing phenylalanine or tryptophan.

V: TRBV29-1; J: TRBJ1-2; CDR3: SVGELGEGLGYT
V: TRBV11-1; J: TRBJ2-5; CDR3: ASSLWRAGLTDPGETQY
V: TRBV7-8; J: TRBJ2-2; CDR3: ASSLVRLDTGELF
V: TRBV9; J: TRBJ2-7; CDR3: ASSVAPGGVYEQY
V: TRBV15; J: TRBJ2-4; CDR3: ATSRKGLAVQY
V: TRBV7-2; J: TRBJ2-1; CDR3: ASSSQGAGANEQF
V: TRBV6-1; J: TRBJ1-1; CDR3: ASGQGARTEAF
V: TRBV6-2/TRBV6-3; J: TRBJ1-1; CDR3: ASKSGGMNTEAF
V: TRBV15; J: TRBJ1-1; CDR3: ATSRDRSRGTEAF
V: TRBV6-2/TRBV6-3; J: TRBJ2-1; CDR3: ASSLTSGRPNEQF
V: TRBV10-3; J: TRBJ2-1; CDR3: AIRGMGDSYNEQF
V: TRBV28; J: TRBJ2-4; CDR3: ASSSTGGENIQY
V: TRBV5-1; J: TRBJ2-7; CDR3: ASSLEGAYGVQY
V: TRBV6-5; J: TRBJ2-3; CDR3: ASSYLESEDTQY
V: TRBV5-1; J: TRBJ1-6; CDR3: ASSLDGGSPLH
V: TRBV7-2; J: TRBJ1-2; CDR3: ASSLGAAGGNGYT
V: TRBV30; J: TRBJ2-1; CDR3: AWSVRRRGADNEQF
V: TRBV7-2; J: TRBJ2-3; CDR3: ASSSGQGAKDTQY
V: TRBV7-2; J: TRBJ2-7; CDR3: ASSLTPGISYEQY
V: TRBV29-1; J: TRBJ2-3; CDR3: SARPSTDTQY
V: TRBV6-2/TRBV6-3; J: TRBJ2-2; CDR3: ASRSLVYTGELF
V: TRBV20-1; J: TRBJ2-3; CDR3: SGLGAGTDTQY
V: TRBV18; J: TRBJ2-7; CDR3: ASSPRGTSGRGEQY
V: TRBV28; J: TRBJ2-5; CDR3: ASSWGRETQY
V: TRBV9; J: TRBJ2-2; CDR3: ASSVLMGTGELF
V: TRBV3-1; J: TRBJ2-5; CDR3: ASSQRVGQETQY
V: TRBV19; J: TRBJ2-1; CDR3: ASTKPTGFGSYNEQF
V: TRBV4-2; J: TRBJ2-1; CDR3: ASSQGTSGAYNEQF
V: TRBV5-6; J: TRBJ2-7; CDR3: ASSLWGQILSYEQY
V: TRBV3-1; J: TRBJ2-7; CDR3: ASSRLAEKNYEQY
V: TRBV6-1; J: TRBJ1-5; CDR3: ASLLYSNQPQH
V: TRBV21-1; J: TRBJ2-3; CDR3: ASSKRNTDTQY
V: TRBV6-6; J: TRBJ1-4; CDR3: ASFGSSEKLF
V: TRBV10-3; J: TRBJ2-7; CDR3: AIKSDRGNYEQY
V: TRBV11-2; J: TRBJ2-1; CDR3: ASSFGFLAGNEQF
V: TRBV5-1; J: TRBJ2-7; CDR3: ASSLVPQGGYYEQY
V: TRBV12-3/TRBV12-4; J: TRBJ2-7; CDR3: ASSSHSTGKNEQY
V: TRBV18; J: TRBJ2-2; CDR3: ASSPSQGAPGELF
V: TRBV7-8; J: TRBJ2-4; CDR3: ASSLRGGSAKNIQY
V: TRBV12-5; J: TRBJ2-2; CDR3: ASGLVLQGKLF
V: TRBV6-1; J: TRBJ2-3; CDR3: ASSREFGLVSDTQY
V: TRBV6-1; J: TRBJ1-1; CDR3: ASGGWNTEAF
V: TRBV9; J: TRBJ2-3; CDR3: ASSVDGASTDTQY
V: TRBV7-2; J: TRBJ2-7; CDR3: ASSLSWGRDEQY
V: TRBV29-1; J: TRBJ1-2; CDR3: SVSETRTGYT
V: TRBV10-3; J: TRBJ2-3; CDR3: AISLGSVSTDTQY
V: TRBV11-3; J: TRBJ2-2; CDR3: ASSLGSGGELF
V: TRBV7-9; J: TRBJ2-1; CDR3: ASSFGGLAGSYNEQF
V: TRBV6-1; J: TRBJ2-7; CDR3: ASSWTGKYEQY
V: TRBV10-3; J: TRBJ2-2; CDR3: AISLRASGNTGELF
V: TRBV4-2; J: TRBJ2-3; CDR3: ASSQDGAALADTQY
V: TRBV7-2; J: TRBJ2-7; CDR3: ASSLASPGQTTTYEQY
V: TRBV7-9; J: TRBJ2-3; CDR3: ASSLRPGSDTQY
V: TRBV7-9; J: TRBJ1-5; CDR3: ASSLEEYQPQH
V: TRBV10-3; J: TRBJ2-7; CDR3: AISEDPGQGYEQY
V: TRBV29-1; J: TRBJ1-2; CDR3: SARDDNFGYT
V: TRBV5-5; J: TRBJ2-1; CDR3: ASSLPQTGQQF
V: TRBV5-1; J: TRBJ2-7; CDR3: ASSPMTGEQY
V: TRBV20-1; J: TRBJ2-7; CDR3: SARDYDQY
V: TRBV14; J: TRBJ2-1; CDR3: ASTQLGSSYNEQF